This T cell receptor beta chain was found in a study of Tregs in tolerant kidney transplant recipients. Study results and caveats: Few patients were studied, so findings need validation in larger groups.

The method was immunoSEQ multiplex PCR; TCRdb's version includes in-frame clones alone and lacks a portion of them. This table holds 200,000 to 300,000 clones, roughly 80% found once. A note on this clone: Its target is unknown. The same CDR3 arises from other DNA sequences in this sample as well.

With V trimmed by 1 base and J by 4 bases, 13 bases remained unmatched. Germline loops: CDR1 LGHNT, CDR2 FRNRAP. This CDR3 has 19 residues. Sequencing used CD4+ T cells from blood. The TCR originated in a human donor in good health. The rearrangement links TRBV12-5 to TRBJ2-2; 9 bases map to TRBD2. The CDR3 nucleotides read TGTGCTAGTGGTTTGGCTCCCGCGACTAGCGGAAGTATCACCGGGGAGCTGTTTTTT. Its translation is CASGLAPATSGSITGELFF.